This T cell receptor beta chain is from a study of response to subunit inactivated influenza vaccine. The V and J ends lost 5 bases and 2 bases respectively, with 12 bases between them. CDR3 length equals 14 residues. The germline gives CDR1 MNHEY, CDR2 SVGEGT. TCRdb re-analysed the RT-PCR reads in MiXCR, keeping a single row per CDR3 protein. The table has 650,000 to 700,000 distinct CDR3 sequences, around 14% seen once. Here the sequenced sample was PBMCs from blood, taken about 11 days after vaccination. The source of this sequence is a middle-aged man who received an inactivated influenza vaccine. The chain uses TRBV6-2 or TRBV6-3 and TRBJ1-2; D not certain. The DNA of the CDR3 is TGTGCCAGCAGTCTCCTGGCAGTCAACTATGGCTACACCTTC. Translating it yields CASSLLAVNYGYTF.